This TCR beta chain is from a study of T cell responses to AZD1222 COVID-19 vaccine. Findings and limits, study-wide: The donor group comprised mostly white British people and more females; the analysis possibly underestimated clonal diversity.

Sequencing used immunoSEQ multiplex PCR; TCRdb keeps in-frame clones, though not all of them. The sample consists of some 100,000 clones, roughly 92% of them appearing once. Points on this clone: No antigen is known for it.

The sequence came from an adult who received the AZD1222 COVID-19 vaccine. The sample in question was peripheral blood, obtained 28 days after the second AZD1222 dose.

Written as DNA, the CDR3 is TGTGCCAGTAGTATAGATCTGGGAAGGGGTCAGCCCCAGCATTTT. Protein product: CASSIDLGRGQPQHF. The chain is built from TRBV19 and TRBJ1-5; D might be TRBD1 (5 bases). The CDR3 has 15 residues. Germline CDR1 LNHDA, CDR2 SQIVND (reference sequence). The V and J ends lost 0 bases and 6 bases respectively, with 12 bases between them.